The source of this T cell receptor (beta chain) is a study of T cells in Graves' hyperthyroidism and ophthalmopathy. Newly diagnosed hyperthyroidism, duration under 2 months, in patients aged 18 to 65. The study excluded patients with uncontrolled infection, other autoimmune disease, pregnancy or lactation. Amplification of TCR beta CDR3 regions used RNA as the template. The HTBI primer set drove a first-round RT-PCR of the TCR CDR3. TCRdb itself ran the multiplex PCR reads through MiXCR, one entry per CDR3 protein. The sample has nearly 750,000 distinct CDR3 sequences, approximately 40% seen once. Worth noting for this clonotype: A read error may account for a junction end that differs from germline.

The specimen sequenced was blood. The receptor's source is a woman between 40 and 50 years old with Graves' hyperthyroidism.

Here the CDR3 DNA reads TGCGCCAGCAGCCAGTGGACAGGGCCGAACACTGAAGCTTTCTTT. This translates into CASSQWTGPNTEAFF. The V gene is TRBV7-2, the J gene TRBJ1-1, with 8 bases aligning to TRBD1. The CDR3 covers 15 residues. CDR1 and CDR2 (germline): SGHTA, FQGNSA.